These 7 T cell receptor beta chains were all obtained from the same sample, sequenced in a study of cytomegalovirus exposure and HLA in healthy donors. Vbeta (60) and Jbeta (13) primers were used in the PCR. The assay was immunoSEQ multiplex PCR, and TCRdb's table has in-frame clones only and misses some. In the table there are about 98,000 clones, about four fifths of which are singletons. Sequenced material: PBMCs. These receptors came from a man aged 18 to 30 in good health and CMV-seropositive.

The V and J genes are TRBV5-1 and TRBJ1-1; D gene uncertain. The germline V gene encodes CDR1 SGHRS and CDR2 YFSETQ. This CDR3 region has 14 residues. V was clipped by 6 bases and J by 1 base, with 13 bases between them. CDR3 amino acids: CASIRGRGNTEAFF. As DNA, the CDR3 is TGCGCCAGCATTCGCGGCCGGGGGAACACTGAAGCTTTCTTT.

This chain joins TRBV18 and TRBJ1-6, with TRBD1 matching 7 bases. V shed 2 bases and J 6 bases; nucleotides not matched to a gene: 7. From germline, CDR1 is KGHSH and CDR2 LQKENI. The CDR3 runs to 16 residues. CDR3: CASSPITGVFNSPLHF. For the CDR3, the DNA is TGTGCCAGCTCACCAATAACAGGGGTTTTTAATTCACCCCTCCACTTT. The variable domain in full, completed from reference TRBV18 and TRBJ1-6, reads NAGVMQNPRHLVRRRGQEARLRCSPMKGHSHVYWYRQLPEEGLKFMVYLQKENIIDESGMPKERFSAEFPKEGPSILRIQQVVRGDSAAYFCASSPITGVFNSPLHFGNGTRLTVT.

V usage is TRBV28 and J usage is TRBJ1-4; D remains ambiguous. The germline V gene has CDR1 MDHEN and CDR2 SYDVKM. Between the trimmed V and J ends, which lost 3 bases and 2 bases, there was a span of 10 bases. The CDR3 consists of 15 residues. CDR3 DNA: TGTGCCAGCAGTTTTCTAGCCGCGACTAATGAAAAACTGTTTTTT. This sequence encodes CASSFLAATNEKLFF.

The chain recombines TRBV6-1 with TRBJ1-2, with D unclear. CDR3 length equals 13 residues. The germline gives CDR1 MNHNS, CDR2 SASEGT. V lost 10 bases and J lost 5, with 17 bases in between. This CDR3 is CATLVVRVYGYTF. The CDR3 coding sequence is TGTGCCACCCTTGTTGTGCGTGTGTATGGCTACACCTTC.

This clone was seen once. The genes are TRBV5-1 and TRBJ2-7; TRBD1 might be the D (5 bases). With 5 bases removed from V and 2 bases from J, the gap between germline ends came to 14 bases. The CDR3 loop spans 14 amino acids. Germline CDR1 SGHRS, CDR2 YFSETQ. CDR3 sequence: CASRQDPIPYEQYF. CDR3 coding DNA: TGCGCCAGCAGACAGGACCCTATTCCCTACGAGCAGTACTTC.

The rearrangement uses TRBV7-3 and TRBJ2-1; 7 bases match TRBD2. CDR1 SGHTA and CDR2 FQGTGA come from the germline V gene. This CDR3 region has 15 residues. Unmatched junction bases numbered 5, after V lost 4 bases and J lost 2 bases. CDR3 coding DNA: TGTGCCAGCAGCTCCTCCGGGACTACCTACAATGAGCAGTTCTTC. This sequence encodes CASSSSGTTYNEQFF.

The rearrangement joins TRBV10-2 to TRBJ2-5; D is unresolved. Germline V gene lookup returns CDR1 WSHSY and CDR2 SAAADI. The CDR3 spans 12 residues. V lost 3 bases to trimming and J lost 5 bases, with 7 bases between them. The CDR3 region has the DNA TGCGCCAGCAGTGACCCCCGGGAGACCCAGTACTTC. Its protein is CASSDPRETQYF.